The T cell receptor beta chain under discussion was sequenced for a study of OX40 agonist ivuxolimab in advanced cancers. Study results and limitations: Also present in some nonresponders was a low level of normalized T-cell clonal expansion.

As concerns this clone: Its target is unknown.

Assay used: immunoSEQ multiplex PCR; TCRdb lists only in-frame clones, some missing. The data hold approximately 52,000 clones, with 75% to 85% observed a single time. This CDR3 region has 13 residues. Trimming removed 6 bases from V and 5 bases from J, with 10 bases in between. The germline gives CDR1 MDHEN, CDR2 SYDVKM. The chain joins TRBV28 to TRBJ1-4, with D perhaps TRBD1 (6 bases). The receptor comes from an adult with an advanced solid tumor such as melanoma, head and neck, liver or kidney cancer. This material consisted of CD4+ or CD8+ T cells sorted from blood, taken in a trial of the OX40 agonist ivuxolimab. DNA for the CDR3: TGTGCCAGCAGGTCCGGACAGAATGAAAAACTGTTTTTT. Translation gives CASRSGQNEKLFF.